The 32 T cell receptor beta chains in this list originate from one sample, sequenced in a study of identical twins. One entry per CDR3 protein results from TCRdb running MiXCR on the 5' RACE reads. The table lists approximately 700,000 distinct CDR3 sequences, roughly 6% of them singletons. Sequenced: naive T cells sorted from blood. The receptors here all came from a man between 18 and 35 years old in good health.

This clonotype turned up a few times. The gene calls are TRBV6-5 and TRBJ1-6, with TRBD1 identical over 7 bases. CDR3 length: 12 residues. The trim removed 8 bases at V and 11 bases at J, leaving 6 bases unmatched. Germline CDR1 is MNHEY and CDR2 is SVGAGI. The chain's CDR3 is CASGQDRAPLHF. CDR3 DNA sequence: TGTGCCAGCGGACAGGATCGGGCACCCCTCCACTTT.

There are a few counts of this clonotype. The chain recombines TRBV5-1 with TRBJ2-7; D is undetermined. The CDR3 runs 15 residues. Between the trimmed V and J ends, which lost 0 bases and 5 bases, there was a span of 15 bases. Germline V gives CDR1 SGHRS, CDR2 YFSETQ. The CDR3 is CASSLGVPRSDEQYF. DNA for the CDR3: TGCGCCAGCAGCTTGGGGGTCCCCAGGAGCGACGAGCAGTACTTC.

This clonotype was picked up many times. This chain uses TRBV29-1 with TRBJ2-6; the D is unclear. Germline CDR1 reads SQVTM; CDR2 reads ANQGSEA. This CDR3 has 14 amino acids. V gave up 0 bases and J gave up 1 base, with 4 bases separating them. CDR3 protein: CSVEDASGANVLTF. CDR3 in DNA: TGCAGCGTTGAAGATGCGTCTGGGGCCAACGTCCTGACTTTC.

This clonotype was recorded many times. This chain joins TRBV12-3 or TRBV12-4 and TRBJ2-2; 10 bases are a match to TRBD1. CDR3 length equals 15 residues. V lost 3 bases and J lost 3; bases outside the gene matches: 1. CDR3 DNA: TGTGCCAGCAGTTTCGGGACAGGGGACACCGGGGAGCTGTTTTTT. It specifies CASSFGTGDTGELFF.

This clonotype appeared many times. The genes are TRBV15 and TRBJ2-1; possibly TRBD1 for D (5 bases). V lost 2 bases and J 1 base, leaving 15 bases between the germline ends. Looked up from germline, CDR1 is LNHNV and CDR2 is YYDKDF (reference sequence). The CDR3 spans 17 residues. The CDR3 bases are TGTGCCACCAGCAGATCCGTCTTGAAGGGGTCCTACAATGAGCAGTTCTTC. It specifies CATSRSVLKGSYNEQFF.

The J gene is TRBJ2-1, the V gene TRBV12-3 or TRBV12-4; 9 positions match TRBD2. After removal of 5 bases from V and 0 bases from J, the junction contained 5 bases not matched to a gene. The CDR3 is 16 residues long. The CDR3 protein is CASSDLAGSSYNEQFF. In DNA form, the CDR3 reads TGTGCCAGCAGTGACCTAGCGGGAAGCTCCTACAATGAGCAGTTCTTC.

This clonotype was recorded many times. The CDR3 coding sequence is TGTGCCAGCAGGCTCACTAGCGGTAACAATGAGCAGTTCTTC. Encoded protein: CASRLTSGNNEQFF. The rearrangement uses TRBV12-3 or TRBV12-4 and TRBJ2-1; TRBD2 agrees at 8 bases. V dropped 6 bases and J dropped 5; count of bases not matched to a gene: 6. CDR3 length: 14 amino acids.

The V and J genes are TRBV28 and TRBJ2-7; D ambiguous. The V gene's germline CDR1 is MDHEN and CDR2 SYDVKM. With 2 bases removed from V and 3 bases from J, the gap between germline ends came to 11 bases. There are 14 residues in the CDR3. The CDR3, as DNA: TGTGCCAGCAGTTTAGTACATCTCAGCTACGAGCAGTACTTC. It translates to CASSLVHLSYEQYF. Supplemented by reference TRBV28 and TRBJ2-7, the full variable domain reads DVKVTQSSRYLVKRTGEKVFLECVQDMDHENMFWYRQDPGLGLRLIYFSYDVKMKEKGDIPEGYSVSREKKERFSLILESASTNQTSMYLCASSLVHLSYEQYFGPGTRLTVT.

This clonotype came up many times. V is TRBV9 and J is TRBJ2-7; weak D call: TRBD2 (6 bases). Trimming removed 4 bases from V and 1 base from J, with 12 bases in between. Germline CDR1 is SGDLS and CDR2 is YYNGEE. This CDR3 has 14 amino acids. The CDR3 nucleotides are TGTGCCAGCAGCCCCGGGACTGCATCCTACGAGCAGTACTTC. It yields the protein CASSPGTASYEQYF.

This clonotype has just a few counts. The chain has TRBV4-1 and TRBJ2-3; D is possibly TRBD2 (6 bases). CDR3 length: 16 amino acids. Germline CDR1 MGHRA, CDR2 YSYEKL. Trimming removed 4 bases at V and 3 bases at J, with 17 bases between. The CDR3 bases are TGCGCCAGCAGCCGAACACTAGCCCCCGTGACAGATACGCAGTATTTT. Translated, it gives CASSRTLAPVTDTQYF.

This clonotype has at least ten counts. The chain has TRBV29-1 and TRBJ2-2; weak D call: TRBD1 (5 bases). Between the trimmed V and J ends, which lost 6 bases and 4 bases, there was a span of 6 bases. The CDR3 loop spans 11 amino acids. Germline V gene lookup returns CDR1 SQVTM and CDR2 ANQGSEA. The CDR3 bases are TGCAGCGTAGACAGCACCGGGGAGCTGTTTTTT. Translation gives CSVDSTGELFF.

This clonotype was seen a few times. The CDR3 here is CASSATGENEQFF. The CDR3 nucleotides are TGTGCCAGCAGTGCGACAGGGGAAAATGAGCAGTTCTTC. The rearrangement links TRBV27 to TRBJ2-1; 8 bases are shared with TRBD1. CDR1 and CDR2 (germline): MNHEY, SMNVEV (reference sequence). Trimming took 5 bases from V and 7 from J; bases not matched to a gene: 4. This CDR3 has 13 amino acids.

The V gene is TRBV12-3 or TRBV12-4, the J gene TRBJ2-3; D is uncertain. CDR3 length: 17 residues. Trimming took 3 bases from V and 0 from J, leaving 16 bases between them. CDR3 in DNA: TGTGCCAGCAGTTTCGGGCAGGTTCACGCTAGCACAGATACGCAGTATTTT. Residues: CASSFGQVHASTDTQYF.

The chain recombines TRBV27 with TRBJ2-4; 9 nucleotides line up with TRBD1. Germline CDR1 is MNHEY and CDR2 is SMNVEV (reference sequence). V gave up 5 bases and J gave up 0 bases; unmatched junction bases: 8. The CDR3 has 17 residues. CDR3 nucleotides: TGTGCCAGCAGTCTAGCCACAGGGGGCCTAGCCAAAAACATTCAGTACTTC. Translation: CASSLATGGLAKNIQYF.

Many counts were recorded for this clonotype. The chain uses TRBV12-3 or TRBV12-4 and TRBJ2-3; 8 bases are shared with TRBD2. This CDR3 has 15 residues. V gave up 4 bases and J gave up 2 bases; unmatched junction bases: 5. The CDR3 is CASSYEREFTDTQYF. The DNA for the CDR3 is TGTGCCAGCAGTTATGAGCGGGAGTTCACAGATACGCAGTATTTT.

Only a few counts were recorded for this clonotype. V is TRBV20-1 and J is TRBJ2-1; unclear D gene. V lost 1 base to trimming and J lost 5 bases, with 9 bases between them. Germline assignment: CDR1 DFQATT and CDR2 SNEGSKA (reference sequence). The CDR3 has 13 amino acids. The CDR3 coding sequence is TGCAGTGCTAGAGGCGGCGGCAACAATGAGCAGTTCTTC. This sequence encodes CSARGGGNNEQFF.

This clonotype was detected many times. The V call is TRBV28, the J call TRBJ2-7, with TRBD2 matching over 9 bases. The CDR3 totals 14 residues. V lost 7 bases, J lost 2 bases, and 6 bases stayed unmatched. Germline CDR1 reads MDHEN; CDR2 reads SYDVKM. The CDR3 protein is CASIPSSGAYEQYF. The CDR3 DNA sequence: TGTGCCAGCATCCCCTCTAGCGGGGCCTACGAGCAGTACTTC. Filled out from reference TRBV28 and TRBJ2-7, the complete variable domain reads DVKVTQSSRYLVKRTGEKVFLECVQDMDHENMFWYRQDPGLGLRLIYFSYDVKMKEKGDIPEGYSVSREKKERFSLILESASTNQTSMYLCASIPSSGAYEQYFGPGTRLTVT.

This clonotype was picked up a small number of times. The chain uses TRBV12-3 or TRBV12-4 and TRBJ1-2, with D hard to call. CDR3 length: 15 amino acids. V shed 5 bases and J shed 3 bases, with 16 bases lying between them. CDR3 region: CASSIVRAWDYGYTF. The DNA of the CDR3 is TGTGCCAGCAGTATCGTCCGGGCGTGGGACTATGGCTACACCTTC.

This clonotype was counted ten times or more. This chain uses TRBV12-3 or TRBV12-4 with TRBJ2-1; tentative D call: TRBD1 (5 bases). CDR3 length: 11 amino acids. The V end was cut by 5 bases, the J end by 8 bases, with 7 bases between. The CDR3 DNA reads TGTGCCAGCAGTACAGGACATGAGCAGTTCTTC. Its protein is CASSTGHEQFF.

Many counts were recorded for this clonotype. The CDR3 region is CASSATTGVHQPQHF. CDR3 in DNA: TGTGCCAGCAGCGCTACGACAGGAGTCCATCAGCCCCAGCATTTT. The chain uses TRBV9 and TRBJ1-5, with D tentatively TRBD1 (6 bases). The CDR3 spans 15 residues. V shed 3 bases and J shed 5 bases, with 15 bases lying between them. Germline V CDR1 and CDR2: SGDLS, YYNGEE.

This sequence joins TRBV11-2 and TRBJ2-1; 11 bases line up with TRBD2. J lost 9 bases, V lost 5 bases, and 9 bases had no gene match. There are 15 residues in the CDR3. Germline CDR1 is SGHAT and CDR2 is FQNNGV. The CDR3 is CASSQGLAGGSEQFF. The CDR3, as DNA: TGTGCCAGCAGCCAGGGGCTAGCGGGAGGCAGTGAGCAGTTCTTC. Looking up the rest from reference TRBV11-2 and TRBJ2-1 gives the full variable domain: EAGVAQSPRYKIIEKRQSVAFWCNPISGHATLYWYQQILGQGPKLLIQFQNNGVVDDSQLPKDRFSAERLKGVDSTLKIQPAKLEDSAVYLCASSQGLAGGSEQFFGPGTRLTVL.

This chain connects TRBV6-1 to TRBJ2-1; 12 bases fit TRBD2. CDR1 and CDR2 (germline): MNHNS, SASEGT. Losses at the gene ends were 0 bases for V and 7 bases for J; bases not matched to a gene: 4. This CDR3 has 16 amino acids. The CDR3: CASSEALAGGGNEQFF. Here the CDR3 DNA reads TGTGCCAGCAGTGAAGCTCTAGCGGGAGGGGGGAATGAGCAGTTCTTC.

This sequence joins TRBV4-2 and TRBJ2-1, with 7 bases lining up with TRBD1. CDR1 is LGHNA and CDR2 is YNFKEQ in the germline V gene. The CDR3 has 21 amino acids. The junction had 17 bases not matched to a gene; V was cut back by 0 bases and J by 0 bases. The CDR3 coding sequence is TGTGCCAGCAGCCAAGATCTAGGTGGGACAGTCCAGGACTTCTCCTACAATGAGCAGTTCTTC. Protein sequence: CASSQDLGGTVQDFSYNEQFF.

Ten or more counts support this clonotype. The chain couples TRBV27 to TRBJ1-5; 8 bases map to TRBD1. CDR1 is MNHEY and CDR2 is SMNVEV in the germline V gene (reference sequence). J gave up 3 bases and V 6 bases, and 7 bases lay outside the gene matches. The CDR3 is made up of 15 amino acids. The CDR3 DNA is TGTGCCAGCAGAACCGGACAGGGTATCAATCAGCCCCAGCATTTT. It codes for CASRTGQGINQPQHF.

This clonotype was recorded at least ten times. The chain recombines TRBV28 with TRBJ2-5; no definite D call. This CDR3 is built from 14 residues. Per germline, CDR1 MDHEN and CDR2 SYDVKM. Trimming pared 0 bases from V and 2 bases from J, leaving 7 bases between. The CDR3, as DNA: TGTGCCAGCAGTTTATGGAGGAAGCAAGAGACCCAGTACTTC. As protein: CASSLWRKQETQYF. Filled out from reference TRBV28 and TRBJ2-5, the complete variable domain reads DVKVTQSSRYLVKRTGEKVFLECVQDMDHENMFWYRQDPGLGLRLIYFSYDVKMKEKGDIPEGYSVSREKKERFSLILESASTNQTSMYLCASSLWRKQETQYFGPGTRLLVL.

This clonotype was recorded at least ten times. The CDR3 sequence is CASKVLAGVSLSYNEQFF. In DNA form, the CDR3 reads TGCGCCAGCAAGGTACTAGCGGGAGTCTCGCTTAGCTACAATGAGCAGTTCTTC. This rearrangement joins TRBV5-1 to TRBJ2-1, with TRBD2 matching over 11 bases. Trimming at V came to 6 bases and at J to 3 bases, leaving 14 bases not matched to a gene. In germline, CDR1 is SGHRS, CDR2 YFSETQ. The CDR3 is 18 amino acids.

The table lists this clonotype with many counts. The chain couples TRBV3-1 to TRBJ2-1, with D perhaps matching TRBD2 (5 bases). The CDR3 contains 15 residues. Deletions cut 4 bases from V and 1 base from J, with 11 bases between. CDR1 and CDR2 (germline): LGHDT, YNNKEL (reference sequence). Here the CDR3 DNA reads TGTGCCAGCAGCCTAAGAGGGCTTTCCTACAATGAGCAGTTCTTC. Translated: CASSLRGLSYNEQFF.

At least ten counts were recorded for this clonotype. The chain uses TRBV5-1 and TRBJ2-1, with a possible D match to TRBD2 (6 bases). CDR1 is SGHRS and CDR2 is YFSETQ in the germline V gene. The CDR3 is made up of 16 amino acids. V was shortened by 4 bases and J by 3 bases, with 17 bases between the two germline ends. CDR3: CASSLSGAAGYNEQFF. DNA for the CDR3: TGCGCCAGCAGCCTCTCGGGAGCGGCAGGCTACAATGAGCAGTTCTTC. The full variable domain, in which reference TRBV5-1 and TRBJ2-1 provide the parts outside the CDR3, is KAGVTQTPRYLIKTRGQQVTLSCSPISGHRSVSWYQQTPGQGLQFLFEYFSETQRNKGNFPGRFSGRQFSNSRSEMNVSTLELGDSALYLCASSLSGAAGYNEQFFGPGTRLTVL.

This clonotype was counted many times. This sequence joins TRBV29-1 and TRBJ1-1; 8 nucleotides match TRBD1. Germline V gene lookup returns CDR1 SQVTM and CDR2 ANQGSEA. V shed 7 bases, J shed 0 bases, and the junction held 1 base outside the gene matches. The CDR3 consists of 12 residues. Here the CDR3 DNA reads TGCAGCGGGACAGGGCTGAACACTGAAGCTTTCTTT. Amino acids: CSGTGLNTEAFF.

This clonotype has a count of ten or more. V and J are TRBV6-4 and TRBJ2-1; no clear D gene. The CDR3 has 13 residues. V dropped 3 bases and J dropped 7 bases, with 10 bases sitting between them. The V gene's germline CDR1 is MRHNA and CDR2 SNTAGT. CDR3 sequence (DNA): TGTGCCAGCAGTGAAAGGCCATGGAATGAGCAGTTCTTC. Amino acid sequence: CASSERPWNEQFF.

This clonotype appeared a few times. The chain combines TRBV3-1 with TRBJ1-1; D is ambiguous. Trimming took off 0 bases at V and 10 bases at J, with 15 bases between the two ends. CDR3 length: 14 amino acids. The germline V gene has CDR1 LGHDT and CDR2 YNNKEL (reference sequence). In nucleotides, the CDR3 is TGTGCCAGCAGCCAAGATTTTCGAGGGTTCGGAGCTTTCTTT. Encoded protein: CASSQDFRGFGAFF.

This sequence joins TRBV7-9 and TRBJ2-7; D gene ambiguous. The germline gives CDR1 SEHNR, CDR2 FQNEAQ (reference sequence). The V end was cut by 5 bases, the J end by 2 bases, with 7 bases between. CDR3 length equals 12 residues. CDR3 nucleotide sequence: TGTGCCAGCAGCGACACGCCCTACGAGCAGTACTTC. Residues: CASSDTPYEQYF.